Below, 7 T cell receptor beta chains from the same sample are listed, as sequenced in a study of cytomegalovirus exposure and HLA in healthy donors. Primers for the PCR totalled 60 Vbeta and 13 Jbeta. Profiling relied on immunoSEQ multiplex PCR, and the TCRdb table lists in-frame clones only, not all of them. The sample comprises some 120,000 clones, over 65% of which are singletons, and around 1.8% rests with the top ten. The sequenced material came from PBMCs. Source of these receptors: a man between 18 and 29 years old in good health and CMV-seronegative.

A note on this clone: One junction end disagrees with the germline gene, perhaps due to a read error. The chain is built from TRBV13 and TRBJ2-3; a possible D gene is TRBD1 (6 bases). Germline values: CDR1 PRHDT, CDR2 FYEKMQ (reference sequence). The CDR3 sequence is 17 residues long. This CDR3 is CASSSQGAARDTDMQYF. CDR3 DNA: TGTGCCAGCAGCTCCCAAGGAGCGGCGAGGGACACAGATATGCAGTATTTT.

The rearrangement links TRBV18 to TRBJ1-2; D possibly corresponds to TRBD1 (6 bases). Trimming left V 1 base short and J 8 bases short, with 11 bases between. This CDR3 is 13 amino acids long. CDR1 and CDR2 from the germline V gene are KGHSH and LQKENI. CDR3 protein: CASSPRRDNGYTF. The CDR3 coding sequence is TGTGCCAGCTCACCACGTCGGGACAACGGCTACACCTTC.

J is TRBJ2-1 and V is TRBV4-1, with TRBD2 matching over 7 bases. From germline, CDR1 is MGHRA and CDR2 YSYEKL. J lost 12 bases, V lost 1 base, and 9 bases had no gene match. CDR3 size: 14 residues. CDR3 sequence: CASSQGGGPGGQFF. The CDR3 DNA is TGCGCCAGCAGCCAAGGGGGAGGGCCGGGTGGGCAGTTCTTC.

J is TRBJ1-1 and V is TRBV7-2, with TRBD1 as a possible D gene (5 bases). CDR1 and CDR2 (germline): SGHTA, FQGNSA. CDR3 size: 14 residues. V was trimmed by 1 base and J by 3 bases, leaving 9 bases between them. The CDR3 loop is CASSLGDRYTEAFF. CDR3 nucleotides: TGTGCCAGCAGCTTAGGCGACAGATACACTGAAGCTTTCTTT.

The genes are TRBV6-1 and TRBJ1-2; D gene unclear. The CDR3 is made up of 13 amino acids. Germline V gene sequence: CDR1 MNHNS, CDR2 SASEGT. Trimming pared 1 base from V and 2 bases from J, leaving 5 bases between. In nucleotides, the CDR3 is TGTGCCAGCAGTGAAGGACACAACTATGGCTACACCTTC. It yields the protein CASSEGHNYGYTF.

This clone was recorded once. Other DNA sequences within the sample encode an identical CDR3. The CDR3 region is CASSLSGPYEQYF. As DNA, the CDR3 is TGTGCCAGCAGCCTTTCTGGGCCCTACGAGCAGTACTTC. The V gene is TRBV27, the J gene TRBJ2-7, with no clear D. Trimming took 6 bases from V and 2 from J, leaving 11 bases between them. The CDR3 loop spans 13 amino acids. The germline CDR1 and CDR2 sequences are MNHEY and SMNVEV (reference sequence).

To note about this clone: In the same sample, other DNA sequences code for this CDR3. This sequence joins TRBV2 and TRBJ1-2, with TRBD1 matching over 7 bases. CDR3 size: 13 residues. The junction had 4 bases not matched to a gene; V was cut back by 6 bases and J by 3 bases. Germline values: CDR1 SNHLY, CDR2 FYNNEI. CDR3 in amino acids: CASSLQGDYGYTF. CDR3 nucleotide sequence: TGTGCCAGCAGCCTCCAGGGGGACTATGGCTACACCTTC.